This T cell receptor (beta chain) is from a study of blood T cell repertoires in COVID-19. The participants were between roughly 18 and 90 years old and came from roughly 24 US areas. The recovered donors of Cohort 3 showed two negative PCRs, clearance, or symptom resolution. V was pared by 8 bases and J by 0 bases, with 14 bases between. From germline, CDR1 is MNHEY and CDR2 SVGAGI. The CDR3 consists of 14 residues. Methods used by the authors: From reference gene primer amplification, estimates of nucleated cell counts were derived. The repertoire was sequenced with immunoSEQ multiplex PCR; TCRdb's copy has only in-frame clones and lacks some. V, J and clone size are taken as reported in that table, and D and trimming were inferred from the DNA itself. Seen here are around 150,000 clones, around 80% observed once, and the top ten hold roughly 6%.

The sequence derives from a man aged 40-49 years who had recovered from COVID-19. Specimen: PBMCs or T cells enriched from blood (not recorded which). This chain connects TRBV6-5 to TRBJ2-7; possibly TRBD2 for D (5 bases). The CDR3 reads CASSGGGSSYEQYV. In DNA form, the CDR3 reads TGTGCCAGCTCAGGAGGAGGAAGCTCCTACGAGCAGTACGTC.